A single sample is the source of the 2 T cell receptor beta chains below, sequenced in a study of control samples from healthy donors and cancer patients. Here immunoSEQ multiplex PCR was the method, and the copy in TCRdb shows in-frame clones only, minus some. The sample holds 150,000 to 200,000 clones; around 90% are singletons and the top ten take about 12%. Sequenced input: blood. Receptor source: a man aged 30 to 39 in good health.

The CDR3 spells CSVHRDTANYGYTF. The CDR3 DNA reads TGCAGCGTTCACCGGGACACTGCTAACTATGGCTACACCTTC. The J gene is TRBJ1-2, the V gene TRBV29-1; D may be TRBD1 (6 bases). Trimming cost V 5 bases and J 0 bases, with 13 bases left between them. The germline gives CDR1 SQVTM, CDR2 ANQGSEA. The CDR3 totals 14 residues. The complete variable domain, with remaining parts taken from reference TRBV29-1 and TRBJ1-2, reads SAVISQKPSRDICQRGTSLTIQCQVDSQVTMMFWYRQQPGQSLTLIATANQGSEATYESGFVIDKFPISRPNLTFSTLTVSNMSPEDSSIYLCSVHRDTANYGYTFGSGTRLTVV.

The chain links TRBV6-2 or TRBV6-3 to TRBJ1-5; the D is unclear. The CDR3 runs to 15 residues. Germline V gene sequence: CDR1 MNHEY, CDR2 SVGEGT. Trimming removed 5 bases from V and 3 bases from J, with 14 bases in between. The CDR3 bases are TGTGCCAGCAGTGCAACCGGGCCTTACAATCAGCCCCAGCATTTT. Translating gives CASSATGPYNQPQHF.